This TCR beta chain was retrieved from a study of blood T cell repertoires in COVID-19. Study at large: From T cells, B-cell-depleted T cells, or PBMCs came the material, which was cDNA or gDNA.

V shed 5 bases and J 6 bases; nucleotides not matched to a gene: 2. The germline CDR1 and CDR2 sequences are KGHDR and SFDVKD. The CDR3 is 12 residues long. Clones were sequenced by immunoSEQ multiplex PCR, and TCRdb holds only the in-frame ones, with some missing. The sample contains hundreds of thousands of clones, roughly nine tenths of which appear only once. Allocation to cohorts depended on clinical history reported by the participants. The TCR comes from a young man who had recovered from COVID-19. The chain is built from TRBV24-1 and TRBJ1-2; 7 nucleotides align to TRBD1. The sequenced material came from PBMCs or T cells enriched from blood (not recorded which). CDR3 nucleotides: TGTGCCACCAGTGGACAGGGCGATGGCTACACCTTC. Translation gives CATSGQGDGYTF.